This TCR beta chain derives from a study of T cell repertoires in cytomegalovirus infection. Study overall: Recently identified HLA-C-restricted CMV epitopes were used, and well-studied HLA-B-restricted CMV epitopes were used as well. Public TCR beta signatures indicated both CMV infection and matching HLA type.

Concerning this clonotype itself: Its antigen is not known.

TCRdb reprocessed the reads with MiXCR, giving one entry per CDR3 protein. The data hold 650,000 to 900,000 distinct CDR3 sequences, with around a third observed a single time. This CDR3 has 15 amino acids. V was cut by 5 bases and J by 3 bases, with 13 bases left in between. In germline, CDR1 is SNHLY, CDR2 FYNNEI. General study points: The response measured ex vivo was dominated by TCR beta clonotypes (HLA-C-restricted and CMV-specific). The study identified carriers of CMV plus the relevant HLA from cumulative public TCR beta family frequency.

Sequencing used cultured CD8+ T cells from PBMCs, obtained from culture after CMV antigen stimulation. This clonotype was obtained from a human donor in good health (CMV status not recorded). Some clones in this sample may be carry-over from other donors' samples. V and J are TRBV2 and TRBJ1-4, with no clear D. The CDR3 bases are TGTGCCAGCAGTCCCCGGAAGCTTTCTAATGAAAAACTGTTTTTT. This encodes CASSPRKLSNEKLFF.